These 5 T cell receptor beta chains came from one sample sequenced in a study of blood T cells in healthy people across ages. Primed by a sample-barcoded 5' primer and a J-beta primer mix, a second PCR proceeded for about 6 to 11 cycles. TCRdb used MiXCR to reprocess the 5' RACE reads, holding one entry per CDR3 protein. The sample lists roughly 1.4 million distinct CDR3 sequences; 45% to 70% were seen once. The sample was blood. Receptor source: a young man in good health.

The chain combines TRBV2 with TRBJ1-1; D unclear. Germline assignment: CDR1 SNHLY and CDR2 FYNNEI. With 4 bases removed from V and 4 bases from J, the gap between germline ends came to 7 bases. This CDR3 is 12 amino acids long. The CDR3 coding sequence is TGTGCCAGCAGTGTTGACACCACTGAAGCTTTCTTT. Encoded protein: CASSVDTTEAFF.

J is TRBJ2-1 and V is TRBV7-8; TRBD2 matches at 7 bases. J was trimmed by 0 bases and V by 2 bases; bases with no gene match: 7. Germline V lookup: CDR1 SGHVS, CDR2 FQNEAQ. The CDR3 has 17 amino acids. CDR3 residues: CASSLTRGGSSYNEQFF. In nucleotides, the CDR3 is TGTGCCAGCAGCTTAACCCGGGGAGGGAGCTCCTACAATGAGCAGTTCTTC.

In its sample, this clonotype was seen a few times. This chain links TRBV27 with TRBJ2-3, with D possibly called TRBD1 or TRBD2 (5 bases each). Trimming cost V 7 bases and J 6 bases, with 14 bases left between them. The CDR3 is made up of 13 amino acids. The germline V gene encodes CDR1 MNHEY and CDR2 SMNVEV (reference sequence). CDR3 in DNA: TGTGCCAGCAAAGTATCCGGGGCGGATACGCAGTATTTT. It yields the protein CASKVSGADTQYF.

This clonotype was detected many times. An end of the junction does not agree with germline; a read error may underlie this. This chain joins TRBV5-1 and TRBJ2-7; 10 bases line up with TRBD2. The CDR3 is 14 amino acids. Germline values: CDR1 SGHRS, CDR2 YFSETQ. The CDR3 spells CASSLGLAGDEQYF. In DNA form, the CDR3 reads TGTGCCAGCAGTTTAGGGCTAGCGGGAGACGAGCAGTACTTC. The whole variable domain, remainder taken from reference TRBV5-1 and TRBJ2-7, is KAGVTQTPRYLIKTRGQQVTLSCSPISGHRSVSWYQQTPGQGLQFLFEYFSETQRNKGNFPGRFSGRQFSNSRSEMNVSTLELGDSALYLCASSLGLAGDEQYFGPGTRLTVT.

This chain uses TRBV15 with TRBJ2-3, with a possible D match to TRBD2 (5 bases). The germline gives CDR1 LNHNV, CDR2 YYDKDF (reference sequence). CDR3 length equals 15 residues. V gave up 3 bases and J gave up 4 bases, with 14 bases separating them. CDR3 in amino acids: CATSRLRGQADTQYF. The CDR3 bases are TGTGCCACCAGCAGGCTTCGGGGTCAGGCAGATACGCAGTATTTT.